This entry features one T cell receptor (beta chain) sequence. Mixed chimerism was transient after nonmyeloablative marrow transplants from related graft donors. These data come from a study of Tregs in tolerant kidney transplant recipients. Method: immunoSEQ multiplex PCR; TCRdb's copy keeps in-frame clones and lacks some. The sample has over 70,000 clones, more than 85% seen once; the top ten hold more than 1.5%. V gave up 7 bases and J gave up 7 bases, with 19 bases separating them. The germline V gene encodes CDR1 LNHDA and CDR2 SQIVND (reference sequence). There are 14 residues in the CDR3. The clonotype was recovered from a human patient who received a combined kidney and bone marrow transplant. Some T cells may be supplied by the graft donor. The specimen was CD4+ T cells from blood (PBMCs), collected 24 months after the transplant. The gene calls are TRBV19 and TRBJ1-2, with D possibly matching TRBD1 (5 bases). The CDR3 loop reads CASNPGLRGVGYTF. The CDR3 DNA sequence: TGTGCCAGTAACCCCGGGCTTAGGGGTGTTGGCTACACCTTC.